Presented here are 19 T cell receptor beta chains from one specimen sequenced in a study of T cell responses to AZD1222 COVID-19 vaccine. The data were produced by immunoSEQ multiplex PCR, yet TCRdb's version contains in-frame clones alone and is incomplete. The top ten hold 2.2% of the sample, which has 84,000 or so clones, roughly 87% seen once. Sequenced material: peripheral blood, taken on day 0 of AZD1222 vaccination. The receptors stem from an adult in good health.

The CDR3 loop reads CASSYSVLAGEQYF. For the CDR3, the DNA is TGTGCCAGCAGTTACTCCGTTCTAGCCGGCGAGCAGTACTTC. The V call is TRBV6-5, the J call TRBJ2-7, with D tentatively TRBD2 (5 bases). Trimming removed 0 bases from V and 6 bases from J, with 12 bases in between. This CDR3 region has 14 residues. CDR1 MNHEY and CDR2 SVGAGI come from the germline V gene.

This clone was seen more than once but under ten times. The chain combines TRBV3-1 (or the pseudogene TRBV3-2) with TRBJ1-5, with 8 bases identical to TRBD1. This CDR3 is 16 amino acids long. V shed 0 bases, J shed 2 bases, and the junction held 3 bases outside the gene matches. CDR1 and CDR2 from the germline V gene are LGHDT and YNNKEL (reference sequence). The CDR3 DNA sequence: TGTGCCAGCAGCCAAGATGGGGGACAGGGCAATCAGCCCCAGCATTTT. It codes for CASSQDGGQGNQPQHF.

CDR3 bases: TGTGCCAGCAGTTACTCCAGAGACTTCCTTAGGACTGAAGCTTTCTTT. This codes for CASSYSRDFLRTEAFF. The chain combines TRBV6-5 with TRBJ1-1, with D uncertain. The length of the CDR3 is 16 residues. Germline values: CDR1 MNHEY, CDR2 SVGAGI. Trimming stripped 0 bases from V and 5 bases from J, with 16 bases between.

J is TRBJ2-5 and V is TRBV11-2; D might be TRBD1 (6 bases). V was cut by 7 bases and J by 5 bases, with 8 bases left in between. CDR1 SGHAT and CDR2 FQNNGV come from the germline V gene. This CDR3 contains 11 residues. The CDR3 coding sequence is TGTGCCAGCACCCAGGGGGAGACCCAGTACTTC. It encodes CASTQGETQYF.

The chain links TRBV10-2 to TRBJ1-4; D not certain. Germline V lookup: CDR1 WSHSY, CDR2 SAAADI. The CDR3 consists of 13 residues. Trimming shortened V by 7 bases and J by 5 bases, and 11 bases separated the two germline ends. CDR3 sequence reads: CASMRALNEKLFF. In DNA, the CDR3 is TGCGCCAGCATGAGGGCTTTGAATGAAAAACTGTTTTTT.

The genes are TRBV21-1 and TRBJ2-7; TRBD2 is taken as the D call from the table, unchecked against the DNA. TRBV21-1 has pseudogene status. This CDR3 region has 14 residues. Written as DNA, the CDR3 is TGTGCCAGCAGCAATTACGGAATCCGGGACGAGCAGTACTTC. This encodes CASSNYGIRDEQYF.

The chain links TRBV18 to TRBJ1-4; D not certain. Germline V gene data show CDR1 as KGHSH and CDR2 as LQKENI. Trimming took 2 bases from V and 10 from J, leaving 8 bases between them. The CDR3 is made up of 12 amino acids. The chain's CDR3 is CASSPRDTKLFF. CDR3 in DNA: TGTGCCAGCTCACCAAGGGATACAAAACTGTTTTTT.

The chain combines TRBV5-1 with TRBJ2-1, with 7 bases matching TRBD2. Per the germline V gene, CDR1 is SGHRS and CDR2 is YFSETQ. V was pared by 4 bases and J by 7 bases, with 8 bases of the junction left unmatched. CDR3 length equals 14 residues. CDR3 bases: TGCGCCAGCAGCGGGGGGGACTTTCGAAATGAGCAGTTCTTC. This encodes CASSGGDFRNEQFF.

The chain is built from TRBV7-2 and TRBJ1-2; no reliable D call. Germline CDR1 and CDR2: SGHTA and FQGNSA. The V end was cut by 0 bases, the J end by 5 bases, with 19 bases between. The CDR3 is made up of 17 amino acids. CDR3 in amino acids: CASSLAGHVTFGYGYTF. CDR3 bases: TGTGCCAGCAGCTTAGCGGGCCATGTTACGTTTGGGTATGGCTACACCTTC. The whole variable domain, filled in from reference TRBV7-2 and TRBJ1-2, reads GAGVSQSPSNKVTEKGKDVELRCDPISGHTALYWYRQSLGQGLEFLIYFQGNSAPDKSGLPSDRFSAERTGGSVSTLTIQRTQQEDSAVYLCASSLAGHVTFGYGYTFGSGTRLTVV.

The V call is TRBV20-1, the J call TRBJ2-2; no reliable D call. The germline V and J ends were trimmed by 3 bases and 5 bases, with 7 bases remaining between them. This CDR3 has 12 amino acids. The germline gives CDR1 DFQATT, CDR2 SNEGSKA (reference sequence). DNA for the CDR3: TGCAGTGCTAGTAGGAGAACCGGGGAGCTGTTTTTT. Protein: CSASRRTGELFF.

The chain links TRBV19 to TRBJ2-3, with 7 positions matching TRBD2. Germline V gene lookup returns CDR1 LNHDA and CDR2 SQIVND (reference sequence). The CDR3 length is 16 residues. The V gene end was trimmed by 2 bases and the J gene end by 4 bases; junction bases not matched to a gene: 9. As DNA, the CDR3 is TGTGCCAGTAGTATAAGGCAAGGACTAGAATCAGATACGCAGTATTTT. This gives the protein CASSIRQGLESDTQYF. Drawing the rest from reference TRBV19 and TRBJ2-3, the complete variable domain is DGGITQSPKYLFRKEGQNVTLSCEQNLNHDAMYWYRQDPGQGLRLIYYSQIVNDFQKGDIAEGYSVSREKKESFPLTVTSAQKNPTAFYLCASSIRQGLESDTQYFGPGTRLTVL.

The rearrangement joins TRBV30 to TRBJ2-7, with D unclear. This CDR3 spans 13 amino acids. Germline CDR1 GTSNPN, CDR2 SVGIG (reference sequence). V gave up 0 bases and J gave up 6 bases, with 12 bases separating them. Written as DNA, the CDR3 is TGTGCCTGGAGTGTAGGCACAGCCTCCGAGCAGTACTTC. The encoded protein is CAWSVGTASEQYF.

The CDR3 DNA reads TGCGCCAGCAGCCAAGAATCCGACGGGACGGCTACACCCCTCCACTTT. Amino acids: CASSQESDGTATPLHF. The rearrangement joins TRBV4-3 to TRBJ1-6; D may be TRBD1 (5 bases). CDR1 and CDR2 from the germline V gene are LGHNA and YSLEER. The V end was cut by 0 bases, the J end by 11 bases, with 17 bases between. The CDR3 is 16 residues long.

This chain connects TRBV6-6 to TRBJ2-7; TRBD2 matches at 7 bases. The germline gives CDR1 MNHNY, CDR2 SVGAGI (reference sequence). Trimming took 8 bases from V and 3 from J; bases not matched to a gene: 10. The CDR3 covers 14 residues. CDR3 residues: CASSDVIAGYEQYF. CDR3 nucleotides: TGTGCCAGCTCCGACGTGATAGCGGGCTACGAGCAGTACTTC.

DNA for the CDR3: TGCGCCAGCAGCACCCGACAGATAGCAACTAATGAAAAACTGTTTTTT. Protein product: CASSTRQIATNEKLFF. The V call is TRBV4-1, the J call TRBJ1-4, with D possibly TRBD1 on 5 matching bases. The CDR3 runs to 16 residues. Germline V gene lookup returns CDR1 MGHRA and CDR2 YSYEKL. V lost 5 bases and J 0 bases, leaving 13 bases between the germline ends.

This sequence joins TRBV18 and TRBJ2-3, with 7 bases lining up with TRBD1. This CDR3 has 13 residues. Germline-derived CDR1 and CDR2 are KGHSH and LQKENI. The V segment lost 6 bases and the J segment 3 bases; nucleotides outside the gene matches: 3. The CDR3 sequence is CASSQTGTDTQYF. For the CDR3, the DNA is TGTGCCAGCTCCCAGACAGGGACAGATACGCAGTATTTT.

V is TRBV10-1 and J is TRBJ1-1, with D uncertain. Trimming stripped 5 bases from V and 5 bases from J, with 18 bases between. Germline loops: CDR1 WNHNN, CDR2 SYGVQD (reference sequence). CDR3 length: 15 residues. In nucleotides, the CDR3 is TGCGCCAGCAGTAATTATCGGGGTGGTGGGACTGAAGCTTTCTTT. Translation gives CASSNYRGGGTEAFF.

V is TRBV19 and J is TRBJ1-5; D is unresolved. Germline CDR1 reads LNHDA; CDR2 reads SQIVND (reference sequence). Trimming stripped 6 bases from V and 2 bases from J, with 11 bases between. The CDR3 totals 14 residues. The CDR3 coding sequence is TGTGCCAGTAGATTCCCCGGGGGCAATCAGCCCCAGCATTTT. It specifies CASRFPGGNQPQHF.

V is TRBV19 and J is TRBJ2-2, with TRBD1 matching over 9 bases. The V segment lost 8 bases and the J segment 4 bases; nucleotides outside the gene matches: 11. This CDR3 comprises 16 residues. Per germline, CDR1 LNHDA and CDR2 SQIVND (reference sequence). This CDR3 is CASDKGTGPGTGELFF. The CDR3 DNA follows: TGTGCCAGTGACAAGGGGACAGGGCCGGGCACCGGGGAGCTGTTTTTT. The whole variable domain, filled in from reference TRBV19 and TRBJ2-2, reads DGGITQSPKYLFRKEGQNVTLSCEQNLNHDAMYWYRQDPGQGLRLIYYSQIVNDFQKGDIAEGYSVSREKKESFPLTVTSAQKNPTAFYLCASDKGTGPGTGELFFGEGSRLTVL.